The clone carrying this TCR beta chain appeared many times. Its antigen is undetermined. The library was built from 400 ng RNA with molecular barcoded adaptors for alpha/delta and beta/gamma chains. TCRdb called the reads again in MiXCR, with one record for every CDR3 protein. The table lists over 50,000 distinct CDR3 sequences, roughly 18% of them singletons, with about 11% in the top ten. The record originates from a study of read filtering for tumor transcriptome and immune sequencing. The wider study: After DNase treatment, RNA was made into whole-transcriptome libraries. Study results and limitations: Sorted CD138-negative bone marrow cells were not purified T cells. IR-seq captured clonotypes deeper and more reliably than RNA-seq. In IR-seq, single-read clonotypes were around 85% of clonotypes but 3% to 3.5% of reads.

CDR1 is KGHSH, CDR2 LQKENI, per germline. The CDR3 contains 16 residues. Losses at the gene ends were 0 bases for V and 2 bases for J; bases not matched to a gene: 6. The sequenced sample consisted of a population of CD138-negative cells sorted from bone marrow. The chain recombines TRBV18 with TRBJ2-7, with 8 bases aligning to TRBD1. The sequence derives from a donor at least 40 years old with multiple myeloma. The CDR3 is CASSPPSTGGAYEQYF. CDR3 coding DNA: TGTGCCAGCTCACCACCGAGCACAGGGGGAGCCTACGAGCAGTACTTC.